This TCR beta chain was observed in a study of human thymus T cells. Using immunoSEQ multiplex PCR, the repertoire was profiled, and TCRdb retains in-frame clones only, with some absent. The sample yields fewer than 85,000 clones, roughly 94% seen once. This CDR3 has 13 amino acids. The V gene lost 2 bases and the J gene lost 8 bases, with 12 bases spanning the gap. The V gene's germline CDR1 is WSHSY and CDR2 SAAADI. Thymic resections from corrective heart surgery supplied the tissue. The chain couples TRBV10-2 to TRBJ1-2; D gene ambiguous. This clonotype originated in a girl less than two years old with a congenital heart defect but otherwise immunologically healthy. The sequenced sample was thymus tissue. This CDR3 is CASSEKKGLGYTF. For the CDR3, the DNA is TGCGCCAGCAGTGAGAAAAAGGGCCTGGGCTACACCTTC.